This TCR beta chain was sequenced during a study of T cell repertoires in cytomegalovirus infection (dated by TCRdb to between 2018 and 2021). About the full investigation: The peptide stimulations were aimed at well-studied HLA-B-restricted epitopes as well as recently identified HLA-C-restricted CMV epitopes, whose presentation resists viral immunomodulation. Donor HLA type was relevant to the analysis, as public TCR beta signatures indicated carriage of CMV infection together with the matching HLA type. What the study reported, not specific to this receptor: In the ex vivo response, HLA-C-restricted CMV-specific TCR beta clonotypes were dominant, and in two of eight donors the single most frequent clonotype came from this HLA-C-restricted group. In both this cohort and an independent cohort of 352 donors, the cumulative frequency of public TCR beta family members distinguished carriers of CMV infection plus the relevant HLA type.

About this clonotype: The antigen it recognizes is unknown. Qualities for individual bases were not recorded, and no much larger clone is one base off.

Sequencing was performed on an Illumina HiSeq 1500. The public reads were quality trimmed at Q25 with fastp and then assembled into clones with MiXCR by TCRdb, keeping productive beta chains. Rows with a matching CDR3 protein are joined into one entry that keeps the most common DNA and genes. For this sample there are about 470,000 distinct CDR3 sequences; under 45% appear just once. The top ten hold about 41% of the sample. According to the study, the label for this sample's treatment or condition signals: in vitro stimulation with specific CMV peptide epitopes to enrich CMV-specific T cells. From its cysteine to its phenylalanine, the CDR3 spans 16 amino acids. Left in the record is the CDR3 DNA by itself, 48 bases read in frame from the first base. Based on the germline V gene, the CDR1 and CDR2 sequences are SGHTA and FQGNSA. Trimming at the junction amounts to 5 bases on V and 7 bases on J, and the germline ends lie 21 bases apart.

The clonotype was recovered from a human donor in good health (CMV status not recorded). Some clones in this sample may be carry-over from other donors' samples. The chain uses TRBV7-2 and TRBJ2-4; the D gene is possibly TRBD1 or TRBD2, each agreeing over 5 bases. This sample comprised cultured PBMCs, obtained from culture after CMV antigen stimulation. The DNA reads TGTGCCAGCAGCCCTTGGGACCCAGGGACGGGGAACATTCAGTACTTC. Its product reads: CASSPWDPGTGNIQYF.